One T cell receptor (beta chain) is described in this entry. Its matching antigen is unknown. This sample was included in a study of cytomegalovirus exposure and HLA in healthy donors. The donors were healthy bone marrow donors. Regarding the study as a whole: In vitro experiments confirmed that three CMV-associated chains were specific for CMV antigens. A later look showed TCR association rates differing by HLA locus, highest for DRB1 and lowest for HLA-C.

The length of the CDR3 is 13 residues. Trimming cost V 6 bases and J 2 bases, with 10 bases left between them. Looked up from germline, CDR1 is SGHAT and CDR2 is FQNNGV. With 60 Vbeta and 13 Jbeta primers, the PCR was carried out. Sequencing used immunoSEQ multiplex PCR; TCRdb keeps in-frame clones, though not all of them. Here the sample spans 180,000 or so clones, over 60% being singletons. The sample consisted of PBMCs. This chain links TRBV11-2 with TRBJ1-1; perhaps TRBD1 as D (5 bases). The receptor's source is a man aged 45-60 years in good health and CMV-seropositive. For the CDR3, the DNA is TGTGCCAGCAGGGACACGCATAACACTGAAGCTTTCTTT. Its translation is CASRDTHNTEAFF.